The entry below gives a single T cell receptor (beta chain) sequence along with its context. The antigen is unknown. Autoimmune disease history or systemic immunosuppression led to patient exclusion. CDR3 length: 15 amino acids. The J segment lost 1 base and the V segment lost 2 bases, leaving 0 bases of the junction unmatched. Germline loops: CDR1 MNHEY, CDR2 SVGAGI. The data were taken from a study of OX40 agonist ivuxolimab in advanced cancers. TCRdb keeps only in-frame clones here, not all; method: immunoSEQ multiplex PCR. The table lists roughly 70,000 clones, around 90% of them singletons. Study outcomes and limitations: Clonal expansion among partial responders at 0.1-3.0 mg/kg ranked near the lowest.

The clonotype was recovered from an adult with an advanced solid tumor such as melanoma, head and neck, liver or kidney cancer. The starting material was CD4+ or CD8+ T cells sorted from blood, obtained in a trial of the OX40 agonist ivuxolimab. V and J are TRBV6-5 and TRBJ2-2, with 8 bases matching TRBD1. The CDR3, as DNA: TGTGCCAGCAGTTACGGGACAGGGAACACCGGGGAGCTGTTTTTT. Translating it yields CASSYGTGNTGELFF.